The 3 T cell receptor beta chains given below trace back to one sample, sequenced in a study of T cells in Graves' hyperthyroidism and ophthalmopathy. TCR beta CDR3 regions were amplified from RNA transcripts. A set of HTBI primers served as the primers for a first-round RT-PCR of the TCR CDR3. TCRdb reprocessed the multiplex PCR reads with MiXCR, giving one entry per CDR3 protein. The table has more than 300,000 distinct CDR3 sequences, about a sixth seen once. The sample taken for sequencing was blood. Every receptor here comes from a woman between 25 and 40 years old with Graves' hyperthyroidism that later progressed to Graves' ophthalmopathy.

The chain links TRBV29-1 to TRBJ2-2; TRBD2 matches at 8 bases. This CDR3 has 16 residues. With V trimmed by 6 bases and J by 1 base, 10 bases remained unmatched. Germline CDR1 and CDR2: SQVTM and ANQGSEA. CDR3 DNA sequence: TGCAGCGTCCTTCCAGGAACTAGCGGGAACACCGGGGAGCTGTTTTTT. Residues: CSVLPGTSGNTGELFF.

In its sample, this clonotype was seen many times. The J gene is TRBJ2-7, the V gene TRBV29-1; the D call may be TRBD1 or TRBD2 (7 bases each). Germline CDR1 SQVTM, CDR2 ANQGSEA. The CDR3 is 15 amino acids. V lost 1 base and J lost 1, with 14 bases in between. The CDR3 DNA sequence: TGCAGCGTTGAAGTCCAGGGGGGGCTATCCTACGAGCAGTACTTC. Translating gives CSVEVQGGLSYEQYF.

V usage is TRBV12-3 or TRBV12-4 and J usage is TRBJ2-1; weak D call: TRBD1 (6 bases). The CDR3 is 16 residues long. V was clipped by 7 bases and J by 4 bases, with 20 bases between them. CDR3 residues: CASKFPQGISYNEQFF. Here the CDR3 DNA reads TGTGCCAGCAAGTTCCCCCAGGGGATTTCTTACAATGAGCAGTTCTTC.